This T cell receptor (beta chain) comes out of a study of T cell responses to AZD1222 COVID-19 vaccine. General observations from the study: Repertoires were obtained only post-peak T cell response.

On this clone itself: The antigen is unknown.

Profiled with immunoSEQ multiplex PCR; TCRdb holds only in-frame clones, not every one. The sample consists of over 65,000 clones, around 85% of them appearing once. The V gene's germline CDR1 is SGHRS and CDR2 YFSETQ. The CDR3 consists of 14 residues. V dropped 4 bases and J dropped 7 bases, with 14 bases sitting between them. This TCR derives from an adult in good health. The sample in question was peripheral blood, obtained on day 0 of AZD1222 vaccination. The chain combines TRBV5-1 with TRBJ1-4, with D possibly matching TRBD1 (5 bases). CDR3 sequence: CASSPGTVGEKLFF. CDR3 bases: TGCGCCAGCAGCCCGGGGACTGTGGGTGAAAAACTGTTTTTT.